This entry features one TCR beta chain sequence. Its antigen is still unknown. The CDR3 is 15 amino acids. Trimming pared 1 base from V and 6 bases from J, leaving 12 bases between. Germline assignment: CDR1 SGHVS and CDR2 FQNEAQ. The sample is drawn from a study of cytomegalovirus exposure and HLA in healthy donors. General observations from the study: The majority of TCR sequences were rare, yet some public TCRs appeared in many donors.

Clones were sequenced by immunoSEQ multiplex PCR, and TCRdb holds only the in-frame ones, with some missing. The sample holds 35,000 to 40,000 clones, over 85% seen once. This sequence was found in a man between 18 and 29 years old in good health and CMV-seronegative. The chain uses TRBV7-8 and TRBJ2-2; D perhaps matches TRBD2 (5 bases). The sample consisted of PBMCs. Here the CDR3 reads CASSLVGGRPGELFF. Here the CDR3 DNA reads TGTGCCAGCAGCTTAGTTGGAGGACGACCCGGGGAGCTGTTTTTT.